This T cell receptor beta chain stems from a study of STAT5B mutations in CD4+ large granular lymphocyte leukemia. Study-wide findings and caveats: Main leukemic clonotypes were patient-specific, but more than 20% appeared at low frequency elsewhere.

This CDR3 comprises 16 residues. The germline V gene encodes CDR1 SGHRS and CDR2 YFSETQ. V shed 0 bases, J shed 5 bases, and the junction held 10 bases outside the gene matches. As concerns this clone: What it recognizes is unknown.

Profiled with immunoSEQ multiplex PCR; TCRdb holds only in-frame clones, not every one. The sample includes some 38,000 clones, about 80% of them seen just once. The sequence came from a human donor in good health. This chain uses TRBV5-1 with TRBJ2-7; 8 bases align to TRBD2. The sample was CD4+ T cells from blood buffy coats. CDR3 bases: TGCGCCAGCAGCTTGGCGCCCGGGACTAGAGGGAACGAGCAGTACTTC. Translation gives CASSLAPGTRGNEQYF.